This TCR beta chain was identified in a study of cytomegalovirus exposure and HLA in healthy donors (dated by TCRdb to about 2017). Study-level background: An earlier analysis of more than 550 of the donors reported about 280 Gb of sequence data and 117 million unique TCR beta sequences obtained from 150 million to 200 million T cells. The later analysis used no new phenotypic data to find candidate immune exposures, relying instead on TCR beta sequences and their occurrence across donors. To predict cytomegalovirus infection status, the study combined high-throughput TCR immunosequencing, statistical association of individual TCRs with disease status, and machine learning. An earlier analysis of approximately 580 of the donors used high-throughput TCR beta sequencing to judge whether each TCR beta V gene segment behaved as functional or pseudogenic. Both class I and class II loci were covered by HLA typing, at four-digit resolution. A separate validation cohort of roughly 110 different subjects was used in addition to the roughly 670-subject first cohort. The study aimed to test whether signatures of past pathogen exposure could be identified by cataloging public T cell receptors. In a later genetic analysis, genome-wide SNP genotypes for about three fifths of the roughly 670 donors were used, and that subset was treated as a discovery cohort. Roughly five DR-DQ haplotypes were handled as single units for association and clustering because linkage in the cohort was strong. The study used immunosequencing to profile the T cell repertoires of approximately 630 subjects and linked those repertoires to cytomegalovirus serostatus. All discovery cohort repertoires had been generated using a single sequencing platform. A later analysis re-analyzed previously published TCR beta repertoires from approximately 670 donors and added high-resolution HLA genotyping to study TCR occurrence patterns. An early release that covered some 630 HLA-typed donors contained approximately 300 gigabases of sequencing data and around 85 million unique TCR sequences. The genetic ancestry cluster associated with self-reported Caucasian donors included approximately 85% of the roughly 360 genotyped donors. Donor age, sex, ethnicity and CMV serostatus were compiled together with the repertoire data. Among some 410 genotyped donors of the cohort, an average of approximately 200,000 unique TCR beta nucleotide sequences was sequenced per donor, of which approximately 18% were non-productive. The number of donors typed differed by locus, with about 620-630 for A, B, C, DRB1 and DQB1, over 500 for DQA1, 600 to 610 for DPA1, and 472 for DPB1.

Receptor amplification or capture employed the immunoSEQ multiplex PCR assay. For the multiplex PCR, a mixture combining 60 forward primers for TCR Vbeta segments and 13 reverse primers for TCR Jbeta segments was used. The CDR3 region of rearranged TCR beta genes was amplified from genomic DNA with a multiplex PCR assay. The Illumina HiSeq System was used to sequence the amplified TCR beta libraries as 87-base-pair reads. The study's processing was this. A later analysis counted tens of millions of unique TCR beta chains across the 666 repertoires, and 9.5 million to 11 million of these chains were shared by at least two donors. Raw reads were error-corrected and collapsed into unique sequences with a nearest-neighbor algorithm that merged closely related sequences to remove PCR and sequencing errors. Alignment of CDR3 sequences to IMGT reference sequences was used to assign V, D and J gene segments. For a sequence to be retained, a match of at least six nucleotides to both a V gene segment and a J gene segment was required. Rearrangements were classified as productive when the CDR3 lacked stop codons and remained in frame with V and J, and all other rearrangements were classified as non-productive. CDR3 was defined according to IMGT convention as the region running from the second conserved V-encoded cysteine to the conserved J-encoded phenylalanine. Sequences without an unambiguous match to a single V gene segment were excluded from the earlier analysis of over 500 of the donors. In an earlier analysis of 450 to 700 of the donors, V segments were called functional above 56.7% productive rearrangements and were called segregating when the between-donor standard deviation exceeded 5%. To diagnose cytomegalovirus status from the catalog of TCR beta chain sequences, a statistical classification framework was built. In a later analysis, V and J genes were assigned by comparing TCR nucleotide sequences against IMGT/GENE-DB human TR gene sequences. In a later analysis, CDR3 sequences and most-parsimonious VDJ recombination scenarios were assigned using the TCRdist pipeline. In a later analysis, each TCR beta chain was defined by its CDR3 amino acid sequence together with its V-gene family, and reads without a unique V-gene family were excluded. In a later analysis, around 650 highly shared, low-generation-probability nucleotide sequences were removed to address suspected cross-contamination and a sequencing artifact. A later analysis calculated a clonal expansion index for each public chain from normalized within-repertoire ranks of inferred template counts. In a later analysis, generation probabilities were computed with a VDJ recombination model fitted to out-of-frame rearrangements, and the resulting probabilities were checked against IGoR. In a later analysis, hypergeometric tests were used to score TCR-TCR, TCR-HLA and TCR-CMV co-occurrence, with a repertoire-size bias correction applied to TCR pairs. In a later analysis, false discovery rates were estimated by permuting HLA or CMV assignments 20 times. In a later analysis, co-occurring TCRs were grouped using DBSCAN, with TCRdist sequence similarity added in when clustering inside HLA-allele-positive subsets. For co-occurrence clustering, repertoires with fewer than 30,000 or more than 120,000 public chains were excluded, along with 4 to 6 repertoires with anomalous nucleotide sharing. Drawn from immuneACCESS, this table holds only the in-frame rearrangements with V and J called that TCRdb kept. Clones are partly lost; checked studies trace under half to an unresolved V gene and leave the rest unexplained. For V, J and clone size, that table is used; D and trimming come from the DNA. The sample data list 100,000 or so clones, and 74% of these were observed just once. The leading ten clones occupy 2.6% of the sample.

General findings and caveats noted by the study authors: A further reported finding was that TCR beta sequences accurately predicted the HLA-A and HLA-B alleles for most subjects in the first cohort. Immune exposure information for the cohort was limited to CMV serostatus. Only TCR beta chains were sequenced in this cohort, and the absence of alpha or paired-chain data limited detectable features. Roughly uniform sequencing depth across donors was assumed in presence/absence analyses, although this assumption may not hold. V-gene and J-gene trimming of TCR beta chains was associated with a missense DCLRE1C variant in a later genetic analysis, and the association was replicated in an independent cohort. Most TCR sequences were seen in very few donors, while some public TCRs were found in many individuals. A few of the identified cytomegalovirus-associated TCR beta chains were confirmed in vitro to be specific for cytomegalovirus antigens. Because HLA typing was missing for some donors at each locus, association tests included only the typed subset. Compared with the approximately 670-donor mean, donors in an Asian-associated ancestry cluster had fewer N-insertions in productive TCRs, according to a later genetic analysis. According to a later analysis, parvovirus B19, influenza, CMV and Epstein-Barr virus appeared linked to several top co-occurrence clusters. An earlier analysis of around 540 of the donors showed that most TCR beta V segments appeared in productive rearrangements either about 87% or about 30% of the time, which broadly matched IMGT annotations. In both the original and validation cohorts, the classifier was reported to diagnose cytomegalovirus status with high specificity and sensitivity. Compared with equally common non-associated chains, HLA-associated TCR beta chains in a later analysis were more clonally expanded and had lower generation probabilities. It was suggested by the authors that the approach could potentially be generalized to other disease states and immunological phenotypes. Because counts were too low, about 17 rarely observed V segments, including chromosome 9 orphons, were excluded from the earlier analysis of a few hundred of the donors. According to a later analysis, TCR association rates differed among HLA loci, with DRB1 alleles showing the most associated TCRs and HLA-C alleles showing the fewest. When HLA alleles, especially DR and DQ, strongly co-occurred, TCR associations were difficult to assign to individual alleles. In a later analysis, 16,951 TCR beta sequences were associated with specific HLA alleles at a false discovery rate of 0.05. Because the 87-base-pair reads could not distinguish some IMGT-functional V segments, including TRBV6-2 and TRBV6-3, those segments were excluded. Most CMV-associated TCR beta chains appeared to be HLA-restricted in a later analysis, and the HLA associations seemed to be driven largely by CMV exposure. A cluster of highly shared sequence variants was judged likely to be a technical artifact of the sequencing pipeline. In the study, approximately 160 TCR beta chains were listed as associated with cytomegalovirus. Linkage disequilibrium might explain the correlated functional status among segregating V segments, but an unknown experimental factor could not be ruled out.

The cohort comprised fewer than 700 healthy bone marrow donors. At the time of sampling, every cohort member was nominally healthy, though immune exposures that went unrecorded were likely present. The donor tested CMV seropositive and was one of the 289 seropositive cohort members. A peripheral blood sample was collected from each donor, and TCR beta sequencing was performed on peripheral blood mononuclear cells. Genomic DNA was extracted from the blood cell samples with the Qiagen DNeasy Blood Extraction Kit. Via the germline V gene (reference sequence), CDR1 is GTSNPN and CDR2 SVGIG. Including cysteine and phenylalanine, the CDR3 has 16 amino acids. The DNA shown is the 48-base CDR3, in frame from base 1. Germline trimming: 1 base from V, 2 bases from J; junction bases outside gene matches: 3. A note on this clone: Its antigen is still unknown. There are no base qualities to consult, and no much larger clone falls within one base.

The chain links TRBV30 with TRBJ2-7, and TRBD2 aligns with 15 junction nucleotides. The TCR was taken from a man aged 45-65 years in good health and CMV-seropositive. The source material was PBMCs. The CDR3 in this case is CAWSGTSGRVPYEQYF. The DNA reads as follows: TGTGCCTGGAGTGGGACTAGCGGGAGGGTACCCTACGAGCAGTACTTC.